This TCR beta chain derives from a study of human T cells and chemical hapten exposure. Each CDR3 protein is one row after TCRdb ran MiXCR on the 5' RACE reads. The sample shows around 140,000 distinct CDR3 sequences, 4.1% of them seen only once. Total RNA was extracted from unfractionated whole blood. CDR1 LGHDT and CDR2 YNNKEL come from the germline V gene (reference sequence). This CDR3 comprises 13 residues. J was trimmed by 1 base and V by 8 bases; bases with no gene match: 2. The chain employs TRBV3-1 and TRBJ2-3, with 8 bases that match TRBD2. This clonotype was sampled from a female donor in good health. CDR3 sequence reads: CASASGCTDTQYF. The CDR3 nucleotides are TGTGCCAGCGCTAGCGGGTGCACAGATACGCAGTATTTT.